Below are 7 T cell receptor beta chains sequenced from a single sample in a study of shared T cell receptors in the human thymus. Data came from immunoSEQ multiplex PCR; TCRdb stores just in-frame clones and leaves some out. The repertoire includes approximately 760,000 clones, 80% to 90% of them detected once, and 0.0095% to 0.011% sits in the top ten. The same data also contributed to another study, on human thymus T cells.

Sequencing input: thymocytes. The receptor set was obtained from a girl under three years old with a congenital heart defect.

The rearrangement joins TRBV28 to TRBJ1-2; 7 bases line up with TRBD1. From germline, CDR1 is MDHEN and CDR2 SYDVKM. The V gene end was trimmed by 6 bases and the J gene end by 8 bases; junction bases not matched to a gene: 12. The CDR3 runs to 14 residues. The CDR3 region has the DNA TGTGCCAGCAGCCCACAGGGGTTAGGAGGAGGCTACACCTTC. The encoded protein is CASSPQGLGGGYTF.

This sequence joins TRBV11-2 and TRBJ2-1; 11 positions match TRBD2. This CDR3 spans 18 amino acids. Germline values: CDR1 SGHAT, CDR2 FQNNGV. V gave up 4 bases and J gave up 7 bases; unmatched junction bases: 15. CDR3 DNA: TGTGCCAGCAGCTCCCCCTCCCTTAGCGGGGGGGCCGTAAATGAGCAGTTCTTC. Translation: CASSSPSLSGGAVNEQFF.

The chain joins TRBV4-3 to TRBJ2-1; D possibly corresponds to TRBD2 (5 bases). Per germline, CDR1 LGHNA and CDR2 YSLEER. This CDR3 is 15 amino acids long. The V and J ends lost 4 bases and 2 bases respectively, with 12 bases between them. The CDR3 reads CASSPFLAAYNEQFF. CDR3 in DNA: TGCGCCAGCAGCCCTTTCCTAGCAGCCTACAATGAGCAGTTCTTC.

The rearrangement joins TRBV27 to TRBJ1-6, with TRBD1 matching over 7 bases. From germline, CDR1 is MNHEY and CDR2 SMNVEV (reference sequence). V shed 2 bases, J shed 7 bases, and the junction held 5 bases outside the gene matches. CDR3 length: 15 residues. The CDR3 DNA follows: TGTGCCAGCAGTTTAAGGGGGCGAAGGAATTCACCCCTCCACTTT. The encoded protein is CASSLRGRRNSPLHF.

This chain joins TRBV14 and TRBJ2-7, with 9 bases fitting TRBD1. The V gene end was trimmed by 5 bases and the J gene end by 2 bases; junction bases not matched to a gene: 4. The CDR3 consists of 14 residues. Germline values: CDR1 SGHDN, CDR2 FVKESK. The CDR3 sequence: CASSSHRGPYEQYF. Written as DNA, the CDR3 is TGTGCCAGCAGCTCACACAGGGGGCCCTACGAGCAGTACTTC.

The chain combines TRBV27 with TRBJ1-1; 8 positions agree with TRBD1. The CDR3 has 15 amino acids. Trimming at V came to 5 bases and at J to 5 bases, leaving 10 bases not matched to a gene. The V gene's germline CDR1 is MNHEY and CDR2 SMNVEV (reference sequence). The CDR3 reads CASSPPGGPGTEAFF. CDR3 DNA: TGTGCCAGCAGTCCACCAGGGGGCCCCGGAACTGAAGCTTTCTTT.

The chain has TRBV28 and TRBJ1-5, with 7 bases that match TRBD1. J was trimmed by 5 bases and V by 2 bases; bases with no gene match: 6. CDR1 is MDHEN and CDR2 is SYDVKM in the germline V gene. CDR3 length: 15 residues. CDR3 loop: CASSLADRQDQPQHF. The CDR3 DNA reads as TGTGCCAGCAGTTTAGCGGACAGGCAGGATCAGCCCCAGCATTTT.